This TCR beta chain was identified during a study of identical twins. The CDR3 is 13 amino acids. V was clipped by 3 bases and J by 2 bases, with 8 bases between them. Via MiXCR, TCRdb re-called the 5' RACE reads, giving one row per CDR3 protein. The sample carries about 530,000 distinct CDR3 sequences, around 20% recorded once. In addition, the sample was reused for a study of yellow fever vaccine responses in identical twins. From that paper: A vaccine T cell response that seemed partly convergent and partly personalized was reported in twins.

Material: CD4+ T cells sorted from blood. This sequence was found in a young woman in good health. J is TRBJ2-7 and V is TRBV12-3 or TRBV12-4; tentative D call: TRBD2 (5 bases). The DNA of the CDR3 is TGTGCCAGCAGTTTTCACGGGACCTACGAGCAGTACTTC. Translating gives CASSFHGTYEQYF.